This T cell receptor beta chain was identified during a study of CD8+CD57+ T cells in acquired aplastic anemia. Study at large: Each DNA sample taken from sorted CD4+ and CD8+ cells came to 3 to 4 ug on average.

Germline V gene lookup returns CDR1 SGHTA and CDR2 FQGNSA. Trimming removed 1 base from V and 4 bases from J, with 13 bases in between. The CDR3 totals 15 residues. General study results and limits: There were 25 to 35 CD8+ CDR3 sequences that occurred in both patients and controls.

With regard to this clonotype: Its antigen is unidentified.

Genomic DNA, the template, was used for profiling of the TCR beta VDJ and CDR3. One entry per CDR3 protein, called by TCRdb with MiXCR from the reads. Of approximately 99,000 distinct CDR3 sequences in the sample, approximately 48% were seen once. The sequence came from a human donor in good health, serving as a control. The rearrangement uses TRBV7-2 and TRBJ2-5; D may be TRBD1 or TRBD2 (5 bases each). Sequenced material: sorted CD4+, CD8+, or CD8+CD57+ T cells (not recorded which) from PBMCs. In nucleotides, the CDR3 is TGTGCCAGCAGCTTAGATCAGGGACGGAGAGAGACCCAGTACTTC. This sequence encodes CASSLDQGRRETQYF. Based on the CDR3 plus reference TRBV7-2 and TRBJ2-5, the full variable domain is GAGVSQSPSNKVTEKGKDVELRCDPISGHTALYWYRQSLGQGLEFLIYFQGNSAPDKSGLPSDRFSAERTGGSVSTLTIQRTQQEDSAVYLCASSLDQGRRETQYFGPGTRLLVL.